This T cell receptor beta chain was captured in a study of blood T cells in healthy people across ages (dated by TCRdb to the mid-2010s). Background for the entire study: In model experiments, roughly one uniquely barcoded TCR beta cDNA molecule per two T cells was captured by template switching. The donors were divided into four age groups: young (average about 16 years), middle-aged (about 39), aged (around 59) and long-lived (around 80). The study measured age-related changes in TCR beta repertoire diversity using deep sequencing normalized with unique cDNA molecular identifiers. Donors of different ages were randomly distributed across sequencing lanes to avoid experimental bias. For two donors (one aged 18 to 29 and one aged 80 or older), the study analyzed two additional independent replicas of 1 million unique cDNA reads from the same blood draw. General study outcomes and caveats: Because profiling used bulk unsorted PBMCs, naive and antigen-experienced compartments could not be compared conclusively. A strong correlation was found between observed TCR beta diversity and the percentage of naive T cells measured by flow cytometry. Compared with the aged group, the long-lived group had more naive CD4+ T cells, fewer expanded clones and increased TCR diversity, a pattern suggesting age selection. Total diversity estimates from one million sequenced T cells were considered lower bounds and underestimates. Because donor CMV infection status was unknown, age-related changes in expanded clonotypes were potentially confounded. Observed TCR beta diversity per million T cells fell roughly linearly with age, and a significant reduction was already apparent by age about 38.

The library was prepared using 5' RACE. The sequencing machine was an Illumina HiSeq 2500. A second PCR of about 7 to 12 cycles was run with a J-beta primer mix and a sample-barcoded 5' primer. A template-switch 5' adaptor carrying 12 random nucleotides introduced a unique molecular identifier onto each TCR beta cDNA molecule. Each sample yielded at least 2.5 million CDR3-containing paired-end reads. First-strand cDNA synthesis was performed from all RNA using the Mint cDNA synthesis kit, with priming by a TRBC-specific oligonucleotide. After uracil-DNA glycosylase treatment, a first 18-cycle PCR used universal primers M1SS and BC2_uni_R on all cDNA. As for the original processing: Normalization of each sample was performed by random selection of 1 million high-quality reads, each carrying a distinct molecular identifier. Instead of being binned into consensus sequences, reads that shared molecular identifiers were thrown out. MiTCR, with a Q25 quality threshold and the strictest error-elimination algorithm, was used for CDR3 identification, clonotype clustering and error correction. A nonparametric unseen species model using Euler transformation provided a lower-bound estimate of total TCR beta diversity. Through fastp at Q25 and MiXCR, TCRdb rebuilt clones from the public reads, retaining in-frame beta chains. Each entry merges the rows of one CDR3 protein and shows their most common DNA and genes. V and J calls and clone size were set by TCRdb, not the authors. For this sample there are hundreds of thousands of distinct CDR3 sequences; under 65% appear just once. Over 35% of the sample comes from the top ten.

This clonotype was detected a few times. This clone's antigen is unknown. Base qualities are missing; no much larger clone stands one base away. The germline ends are 16 bases apart after V is trimmed by 4 bases and J by 5 bases. The CDR3, from cysteine to phenylalanine, totals 15 residues. The read is trimmed to its CDR3 DNA, 45 bases read in frame from base 1. As encoded in the germline V gene, CDR1 is SGHRS while CDR2 is YFSETQ. The donors were 40 or so Caucasian individuals from Russia, aged roughly 6 to 90 years, who were systemically healthy. Roughly 10 milliliters of peripheral blood were collected from each donor into EDTA-treated Vacutainer tubes. Ficoll-Paque density-gradient centrifugation was used to isolate PBMCs, with at least 6 million per sample. Total RNA was extracted from PBMCs with Trizol reagent, with at least 5.5 micrograms obtained per sample. The percentages of naive CD45RAhigh/CD27high T cells were determined by flow cytometry on a PBMC aliquot from every donor.

The sequence links TRBV5-1 to TRBJ2-1; the D gene is possibly TRBD1 or TRBD2, each agreeing over 7 bases. The TCR was taken from a man between 60 and 75 years old in good health. The sample consisted of blood. The CDR3 loop reads CASSPGGTDNNEQFF. DNA sequence: TGCGCCAGCAGCCCCGGGGGGACAGACAACAATGAGCAGTTCTTC.